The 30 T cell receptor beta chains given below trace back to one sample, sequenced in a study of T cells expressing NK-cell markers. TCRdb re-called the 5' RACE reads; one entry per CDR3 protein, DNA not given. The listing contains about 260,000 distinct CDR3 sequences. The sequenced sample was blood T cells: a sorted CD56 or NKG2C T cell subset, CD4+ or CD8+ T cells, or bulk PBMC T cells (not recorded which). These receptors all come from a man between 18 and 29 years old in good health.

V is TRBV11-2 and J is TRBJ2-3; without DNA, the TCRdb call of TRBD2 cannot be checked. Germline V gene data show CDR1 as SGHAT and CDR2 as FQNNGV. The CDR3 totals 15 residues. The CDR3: CASSFGLADMNTQYF.

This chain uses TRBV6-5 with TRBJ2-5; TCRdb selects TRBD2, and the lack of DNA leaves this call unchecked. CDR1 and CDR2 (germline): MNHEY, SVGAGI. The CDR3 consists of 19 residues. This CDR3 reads CASSYSLDGTLQDQETQYF.

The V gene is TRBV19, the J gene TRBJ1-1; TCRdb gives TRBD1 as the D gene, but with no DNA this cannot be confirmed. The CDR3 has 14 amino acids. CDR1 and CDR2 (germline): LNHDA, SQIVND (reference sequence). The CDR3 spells CASSIPGRNTEAFF.

CDR3 region: CASSLGTSQQFF. The rearrangement uses TRBV5-6 and TRBJ2-1. CDR1 SGHDT and CDR2 YYEEEE come from the germline V gene. The CDR3 contains 12 residues.

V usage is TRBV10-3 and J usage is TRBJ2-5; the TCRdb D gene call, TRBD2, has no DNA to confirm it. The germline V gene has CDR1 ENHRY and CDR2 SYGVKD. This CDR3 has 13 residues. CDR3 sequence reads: CATSERAQETQYF.

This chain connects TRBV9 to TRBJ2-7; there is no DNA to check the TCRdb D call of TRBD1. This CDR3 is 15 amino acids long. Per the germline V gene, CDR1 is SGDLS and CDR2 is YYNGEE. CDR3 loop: CASSPRAGGTGEQYF. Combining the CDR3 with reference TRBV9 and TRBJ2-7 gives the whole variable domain DSGVTQTPKHLITATGQRVTLRCSPRSGDLSVYWYQQSLDQGLQFLIQYYNGEERAKGNILERFSAQQFPDLHSELNLSSLELGDSALYFCASSPRAGGTGEQYFGPGTRLTVT.

CDR3 amino acids: CASRLAGVGEQYF. This sequence joins TRBV7-9 and TRBJ2-7. The length of the CDR3 is 13 residues. CDR1 and CDR2 from the germline V gene are SEHNR and FQNEAQ (reference sequence).

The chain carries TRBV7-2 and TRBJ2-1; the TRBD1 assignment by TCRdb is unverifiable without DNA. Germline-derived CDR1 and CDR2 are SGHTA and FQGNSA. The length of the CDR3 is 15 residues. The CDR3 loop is CASSLSGRDNNEQFF.

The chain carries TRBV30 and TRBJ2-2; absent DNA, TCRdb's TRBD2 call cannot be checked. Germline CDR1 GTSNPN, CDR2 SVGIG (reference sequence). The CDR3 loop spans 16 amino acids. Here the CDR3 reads CAWADWTSGRTGELFF.

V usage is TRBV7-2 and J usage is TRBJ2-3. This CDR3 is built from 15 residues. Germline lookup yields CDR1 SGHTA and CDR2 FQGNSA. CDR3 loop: CASSLFGRFTDTQYF. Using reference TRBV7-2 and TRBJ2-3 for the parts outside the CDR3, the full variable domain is GAGVSQSPSNKVTEKGKDVELRCDPISGHTALYWYRQSLGQGLEFLIYFQGNSAPDKSGLPSDRFSAERTGGSVSTLTIQRTQQEDSAVYLCASSLFGRFTDTQYFGPGTRLTVL.

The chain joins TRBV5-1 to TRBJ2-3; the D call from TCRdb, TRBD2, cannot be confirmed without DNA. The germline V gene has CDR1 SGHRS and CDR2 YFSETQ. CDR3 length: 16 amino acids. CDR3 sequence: CASSLGAAESTDTQYF.

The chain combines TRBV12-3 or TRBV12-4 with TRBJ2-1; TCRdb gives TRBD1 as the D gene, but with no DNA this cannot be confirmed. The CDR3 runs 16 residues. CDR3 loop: CASSPVGQGYNNEQFF.

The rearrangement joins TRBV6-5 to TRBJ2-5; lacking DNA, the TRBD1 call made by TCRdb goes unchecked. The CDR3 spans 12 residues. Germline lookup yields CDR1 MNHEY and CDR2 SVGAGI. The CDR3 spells CASSFRAGAQYF.

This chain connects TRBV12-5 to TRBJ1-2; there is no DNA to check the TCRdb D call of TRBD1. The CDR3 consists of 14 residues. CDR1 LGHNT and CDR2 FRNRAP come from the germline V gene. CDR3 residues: CASGGTGWFLGYTF.

The CDR3 protein is CSARDQRGPRNTEAFF. V is TRBV20-1 and J is TRBJ1-1; TCRdb names TRBD1, which stays unverified in the absence of DNA. Germline CDR1 reads DFQATT; CDR2 reads SNEGSKA (reference sequence). The CDR3 runs 16 residues.

The CDR3 loop reads CASSRDTRTEAFF. The chain couples TRBV7-2 to TRBJ1-1. Germline loops: CDR1 SGHTA, CDR2 FQGNSA. This CDR3 has 13 amino acids.

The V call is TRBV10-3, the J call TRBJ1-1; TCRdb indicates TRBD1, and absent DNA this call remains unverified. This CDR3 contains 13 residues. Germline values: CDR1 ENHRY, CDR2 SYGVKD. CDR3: CATSSPGNTEAFF.

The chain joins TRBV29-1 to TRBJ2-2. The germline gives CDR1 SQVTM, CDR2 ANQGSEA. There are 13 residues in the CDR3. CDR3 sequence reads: CSVAPKHTGELFF.

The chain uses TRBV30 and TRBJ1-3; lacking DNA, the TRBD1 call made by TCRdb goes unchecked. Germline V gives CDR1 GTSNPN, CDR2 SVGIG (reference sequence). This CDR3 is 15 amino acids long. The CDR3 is CAWRVTGYGGNTIYF.

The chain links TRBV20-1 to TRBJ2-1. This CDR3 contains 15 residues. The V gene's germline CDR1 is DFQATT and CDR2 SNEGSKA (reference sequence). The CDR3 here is CSARFARTPYNEQFF.

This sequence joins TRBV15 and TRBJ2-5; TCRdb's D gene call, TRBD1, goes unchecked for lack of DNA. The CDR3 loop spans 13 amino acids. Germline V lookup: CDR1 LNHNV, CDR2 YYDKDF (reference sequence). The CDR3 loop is CATSGTGGETQYF.

CDR3 residues: CASSLSGSLREQYF. This chain joins TRBV7-3 and TRBJ2-7. Germline V gives CDR1 SGHTA, CDR2 FQGTGA. The length of the CDR3 is 14 residues.

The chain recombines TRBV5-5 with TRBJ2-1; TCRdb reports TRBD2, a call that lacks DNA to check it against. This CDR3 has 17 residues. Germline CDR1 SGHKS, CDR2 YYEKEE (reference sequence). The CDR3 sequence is CASSRIPFREGYNEQFF.

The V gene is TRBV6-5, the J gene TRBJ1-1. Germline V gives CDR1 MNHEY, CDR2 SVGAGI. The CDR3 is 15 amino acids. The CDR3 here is CASSYRGGGNTEAFF.

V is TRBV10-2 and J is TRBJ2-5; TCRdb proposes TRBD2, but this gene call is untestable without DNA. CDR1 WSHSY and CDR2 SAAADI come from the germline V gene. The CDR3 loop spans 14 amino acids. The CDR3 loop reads CASDQTSAGETQYF.

Here the CDR3 reads CAIKSGPREYNEQFF. The V call is TRBV10-3, the J call TRBJ2-1; the TRBD2 assignment by TCRdb is unverifiable without DNA. The CDR3 has 15 amino acids. CDR1 ENHRY and CDR2 SYGVKD come from the germline V gene.

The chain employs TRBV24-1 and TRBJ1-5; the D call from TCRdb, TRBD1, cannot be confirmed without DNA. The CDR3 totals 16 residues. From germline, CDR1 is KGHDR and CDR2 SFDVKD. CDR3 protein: CATSDVEAPLNQPQHF.

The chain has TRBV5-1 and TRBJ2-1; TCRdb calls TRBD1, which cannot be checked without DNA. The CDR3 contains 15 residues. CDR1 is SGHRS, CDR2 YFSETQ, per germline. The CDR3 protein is CASSYRGERSSEQFF. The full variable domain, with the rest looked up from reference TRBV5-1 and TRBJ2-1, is KAGVTQTPRYLIKTRGQQVTLSCSPISGHRSVSWYQQTPGQGLQFLFEYFSETQRNKGNFPGRFSGRQFSNSRSEMNVSTLELGDSALYLCASSYRGERSSEQFFGPGTRLTVL.

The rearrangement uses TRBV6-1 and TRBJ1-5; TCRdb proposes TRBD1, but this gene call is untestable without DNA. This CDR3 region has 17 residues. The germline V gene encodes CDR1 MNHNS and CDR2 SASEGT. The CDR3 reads CASSASSGQGLGQPQHF.

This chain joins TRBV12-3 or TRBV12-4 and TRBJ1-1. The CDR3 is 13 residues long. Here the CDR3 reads CASSLVGATEAFF.